A single sample gave rise to the 32 T cell receptor beta chains below, sequenced in a study of shared clonotypes between healthy human individuals. The method was immunoSEQ multiplex PCR; TCRdb's version includes in-frame clones alone and lacks a portion of them. The sample shows millions of clones, 90% to 95% of them seen only once. Sequencing was done on a sample of naive CD4+ T cells sorted from blood. Subset in this sample: CD45RA+ positively selected. The origin of the receptors is a young man in good health.

V usage is TRBV18 and J usage is TRBJ1-4; tentatively, D is TRBD1 (6 bases). CDR1 and CDR2 (germline): KGHSH, LQKENI. V dropped 1 base and J dropped 7 bases, with 13 bases sitting between them. CDR3 length: 15 amino acids. The chain's CDR3 is CASSPLGTRGEKLFF. The CDR3 DNA sequence: TGTGCCAGCTCACCACTTGGGACAAGGGGTGAAAAACTGTTTTTT.

The chain joins TRBV30 to TRBJ1-4; 7 bases agree with TRBD1. There are 15 residues in the CDR3. The germline V gene has CDR1 GTSNPN and CDR2 SVGIG (reference sequence). V was clipped by 4 bases and J by 4 bases; unmatched bases: 9. The CDR3: CAWNDPGTVNEKLFF. In DNA, the CDR3 is TGTGCCTGGAACGATCCCGGGACAGTTAATGAAAAACTGTTTTTT.

The chain's CDR3 is CASSNLAGSSYNEQFF. The CDR3 region has the DNA TGTGCCAGCAGTAACCTAGCGGGGAGCTCCTACAATGAGCAGTTCTTC. This chain uses TRBV6-4 with TRBJ2-1, with 9 bases identical to TRBD2. The ends lost 5 bases at V and 0 bases at J; junction bases unmatched: 5. The CDR3 length is 16 residues. Germline V gene lookup returns CDR1 MRHNA and CDR2 SNTAGT.

This chain uses TRBV10-3 with TRBJ1-2; D gene ambiguous. CDR3 length: 13 residues. CDR1 and CDR2 (germline): ENHRY, SYGVKD. Trimming cost V 6 bases and J 4 bases, with 12 bases left between them. The CDR3 loop is CAIRLDGTYGYTF. DNA for the CDR3: TGTGCCATCAGACTCGACGGAACCTATGGCTACACCTTC.

The chain links TRBV5-6 to TRBJ1-2; D call uncertain. Trimming removed 0 bases from V and 3 bases from J, with 9 bases in between. The CDR3 loop spans 14 amino acids. Germline V gene sequence: CDR1 SGHDT, CDR2 YYEEEE. CDR3 residues: CASSLGRTDYGYTF. The CDR3 DNA reads TGTGCCAGCAGCTTGGGGCGTACCGACTATGGCTACACCTTC.

The chain carries TRBV18 and TRBJ2-2; no clear D gene. The V end was cut by 3 bases, the J end by 8 bases, with 10 bases between. Looked up from germline, CDR1 is KGHSH and CDR2 is LQKENI. CDR3 length: 13 amino acids. The CDR3 bases are TGTGCCAGCTCACCCGCCCCCAGGGGGGAGCTGTTTTTT. This codes for CASSPAPRGELFF.

Details on this clone: Other DNA sequences of this sample code for an identical CDR3. The CDR3 DNA reads TGTGCCAGCAGCCCCAGCGAGACCCAGTACTTC. Translating gives CASSPSETQYF. V is TRBV7-9 and J is TRBJ2-5, with D unresolved. Trimming pared 5 bases from V and 5 bases from J, leaving 6 bases between. In germline, CDR1 is SEHNR, CDR2 FQNEAQ (reference sequence). The CDR3 loop spans 11 amino acids.

CDR3 nucleotides: TGTGCCAGCAGCCGGGACACCTCCCACTATGGCTACACCTTC. Protein: CASSRDTSHYGYTF. The chain employs TRBV6-5 and TRBJ1-2; D is perhaps TRBD1 (6 bases). Germline V gene sequence: CDR1 MNHEY, CDR2 SVGAGI. This CDR3 comprises 14 residues. V was shortened by 6 bases and J by 3 bases, with 14 bases between the two germline ends.

The rearrangement joins TRBV25-1 to TRBJ2-2, with TRBD1 matching over 7 bases. The germline V gene has CDR1 MGHDK and CDR2 SYGVNS. J gave up 3 bases and V 2 bases, and 6 bases lay outside the gene matches. The CDR3 is 16 amino acids. This CDR3 is CASSERDRRYTGELFF. CDR3 in DNA: TGTGCCAGCAGTGAAAGGGACAGAAGGTACACCGGGGAGCTGTTTTTT.

This clone came up once. In DNA, the CDR3 is TGTGCCATCAGCGAACCGGGGGGGCTCACCGGGGAGCTGTTTTTT. Encoded protein: CAISEPGGLTGELFF. V is TRBV10-3 and J is TRBJ2-2, with 8 nucleotides matching TRBD2. J lost 4 bases, V lost 6 bases, and 7 bases had no gene match. CDR3 length equals 15 residues. Per germline, CDR1 ENHRY and CDR2 SYGVKD.

V usage is TRBV6-5 and J usage is TRBJ1-2, with a weak D call TRBD1 (6 bases). The germline V gene encodes CDR1 MNHEY and CDR2 SVGAGI. The CDR3 contains 11 residues. CDR3 sequence (DNA): TGTGCGACGGGGGGCCGCAATGGCTACACCTTC. This sequence encodes CATGGRNGYTF.

For this clone: This same CDR3 is encoded by further DNA sequences in the sample. The chain links TRBV6-5 to TRBJ1-2; D uncertain. The germline V gene encodes CDR1 MNHEY and CDR2 SVGAGI. Trimming took off 2 bases at V and 2 bases at J, with 6 bases between the two ends. This CDR3 comprises 13 residues. The CDR3 spells CASSYLANYGYTF. CDR3 nucleotide sequence: TGTGCCAGCAGTTACCTAGCAAACTATGGCTACACCTTC.

V gene TRBV12-5 combines with J gene TRBJ2-2; 11 bases agree with TRBD1. The CDR3 extends over 15 amino acids. Unmatched junction bases numbered 3, after V lost 3 bases and J lost 6 bases. Germline loops: CDR1 LGHNT, CDR2 FRNRAP. The CDR3 bases are TGTGCTAGTGGTTTCGGACAGGGGGCCGCCGGGGAGCTGTTTTTT. Translation: CASGFGQGAAGELFF.

This chain uses TRBV6-5 with TRBJ2-7; 8 bases fit TRBD1. The CDR3 covers 14 residues. J gave up 1 base and V 5 bases, and 4 bases lay outside the gene matches. Germline CDR1 reads MNHEY; CDR2 reads SVGAGI. DNA for the CDR3: TGTGCCAGCAGTCGGACAGGGAAATCCTACGAGCAGTACTTC. This encodes CASSRTGKSYEQYF.

CDR3 sequence reads: CASSRVGGGEKLFF. In nucleotides, the CDR3 is TGTGCCAGCAGCCGGGTAGGAGGGGGTGAAAAACTGTTTTTT. The chain couples TRBV5-6 to TRBJ1-4; D may be TRBD1 (6 bases). V was pared by 4 bases and J by 7 bases, with 14 bases between. The CDR3 extends over 14 amino acids. Germline loops: CDR1 SGHDT, CDR2 YYEEEE.

The CDR3 is CASSGRTGMDEKLFF. The CDR3 bases are TGCGCCAGCAGCGGACGGACAGGGATGGATGAAAAACTGTTTTTT. The genes are TRBV5-1 and TRBJ1-4, with 8 positions matching TRBD1. The V gene's germline CDR1 is SGHRS and CDR2 YFSETQ. With V trimmed by 4 bases and J by 6 bases, 8 bases remained unmatched. CDR3 length: 15 amino acids. The full variable domain, its missing parts supplied by reference TRBV5-1 and TRBJ1-4, is KAGVTQTPRYLIKTRGQQVTLSCSPISGHRSVSWYQQTPGQGLQFLFEYFSETQRNKGNFPGRFSGRQFSNSRSEMNVSTLELGDSALYLCASSGRTGMDEKLFFGSGTQLSVL.

The chain combines TRBV18 with TRBJ1-4; 7 bases match TRBD1. CDR3 size: 17 residues. Germline CDR1 reads KGHSH; CDR2 reads LQKENI. Trimming took 3 bases from V and 3 from J; bases not matched to a gene: 10. CDR3 sequence: CASSPPGQPASNEKLFF. The CDR3 nucleotides are TGTGCCAGCTCACCCCCGGGACAGCCGGCATCTAATGAAAAACTGTTTTTT.

V usage is TRBV19 and J usage is TRBJ1-1; no clear D gene. V gave up 3 bases and J gave up 1 base, with 9 bases separating them. There are 14 residues in the CDR3. From germline, CDR1 is LNHDA and CDR2 SQIVND (reference sequence). The CDR3 sequence is CASSMIPGNTEAFF. For the CDR3, the DNA is TGTGCCAGTAGTATGATCCCAGGGAACACTGAAGCTTTCTTT.

CDR3: CAITPTSGSPYSYEQYF. The CDR3 DNA reads as TGTGCCATCACTCCGACTAGCGGGAGTCCCTACTCCTACGAGCAGTACTTC. The chain recombines TRBV10-3 with TRBJ2-7, with 12 nucleotides matching TRBD2. Germline V gene sequence: CDR1 ENHRY, CDR2 SYGVKD. Trimming cost V 7 bases and J 0 bases; bases outside gene matches: 10. CDR3 length: 17 amino acids.

V usage is TRBV19 and J usage is TRBJ2-7; possible D gene TRBD1, 5 bases. V was pared by 6 bases and J by 4 bases, with 13 bases between. Germline V gene sequence: CDR1 LNHDA, CDR2 SQIVND (reference sequence). The CDR3 has 13 residues. The CDR3 DNA is TGTGCCAGTAGCCCAGATGGGGCTTACGAGCAGTACTTC. Translation gives CASSPDGAYEQYF.

As to this clone: Different DNA sequences within this sample yield the same CDR3. The chain links TRBV30 to TRBJ1-6; D is ambiguous. The germline CDR1 and CDR2 sequences are GTSNPN and SVGIG (reference sequence). The CDR3 is 11 residues long. The V and J ends lost 0 bases and 8 bases respectively, with 2 bases between them. CDR3 DNA sequence: TGTGCCTGGAGTGTAGATTCACCCCTCCACTTT. As protein: CAWSVDSPLHF.

The CDR3 sequence: CASSLGLTYSYEQYF. Written as DNA, the CDR3 is TGCGCCAGCAGCTTGGGGCTGACTTACTCCTACGAGCAGTACTTC. The chain employs TRBV5-1 and TRBJ2-7; D is unclear. The germline V gene has CDR1 SGHRS and CDR2 YFSETQ. CDR3 length: 15 residues. Trimming left V 0 bases short and J 0 bases short, with 10 bases between.

The chain uses TRBV4-1 and TRBJ2-7; possible D gene TRBD2, 5 bases. Germline lookup yields CDR1 MGHRA and CDR2 YSYEKL. Trimming stripped 4 bases from V and 2 bases from J, with 15 bases between. CDR3 size: 15 residues. The CDR3 bases are TGCGCCAGCAGCCGAGGGCTGCAAGTAACCTACGAGCAGTACTTC. It translates to CASSRGLQVTYEQYF.

DNA of the CDR3: TGTGCCAGCAGCCCAGGGACAGGGTATAACTATGGCTACACCTTC. This gives the protein CASSPGTGYNYGYTF. V gene TRBV9 combines with J gene TRBJ1-2; 9 nucleotides align to TRBD1. J gave up 1 base and V 4 bases, and 5 bases lay outside the gene matches. This CDR3 spans 15 amino acids. The germline V gene encodes CDR1 SGDLS and CDR2 YYNGEE.

The J gene is TRBJ1-1, the V gene TRBV30; 8 bases agree with TRBD1. Germline CDR1 and CDR2: GTSNPN and SVGIG (reference sequence). After removal of 3 bases from V and 5 bases from J, the junction contained 11 bases not matched to a gene. The CDR3 loop spans 15 amino acids. CDR3 protein: CAWRGSWTGKTEAFF. DNA of the CDR3: TGTGCCTGGAGGGGTTCCTGGACAGGGAAGACTGAAGCTTTCTTT.

V usage is TRBV19 and J usage is TRBJ1-1, with D unclear. The germline gives CDR1 LNHDA, CDR2 SQIVND (reference sequence). The CDR3 consists of 14 residues. The V end was cut by 2 bases, the J end by 0 bases, with 7 bases between. For the CDR3, the DNA is TGTGCCAGTAGTATAAGACGCCTGAACACTGAAGCTTTCTTT. It codes for CASSIRRLNTEAFF.

The chain couples TRBV4-3 to TRBJ2-2, with 7 bases identical to TRBD2. The germline V gene has CDR1 LGHNA and CDR2 YSLEER. J gave up 6 bases and V 4 bases, and 17 bases lay outside the gene matches. The CDR3 loop spans 18 amino acids. CDR3 bases: TGCGCCAGCAGCCCTAGAGGGGAGGGAGTGAATCCCCCCGGGGAGCTGTTTTTT. This encodes CASSPRGEGVNPPGELFF.

The chain joins TRBV30 to TRBJ1-5; 7 bases agree with TRBD1. Per the germline V gene, CDR1 is GTSNPN and CDR2 is SVGIG (reference sequence). CDR3 length: 13 residues. J was trimmed by 5 bases and V by 2 bases; bases with no gene match: 3. The CDR3 region is CAWSSDRDQPQHF. CDR3 sequence (DNA): TGTGCCTGGAGTTCCGACAGGGATCAGCCCCAGCATTTT.

The rearrangement links TRBV7-9 to TRBJ2-1, with 8 nucleotides matching TRBD2. The V gene's germline CDR1 is SEHNR and CDR2 FQNEAQ (reference sequence). V shed 2 bases, J shed 3 bases, and the junction held 6 bases outside the gene matches. CDR3 size: 16 residues. In nucleotides, the CDR3 is TGTGCCAGCAGCTTATCGTTAGCGGGGAGCTACAATGAGCAGTTCTTC. It yields the protein CASSLSLAGSYNEQFF. The full variable domain, in which reference TRBV7-9 and TRBJ2-1 provide the parts outside the CDR3, is DTGVSQNPRHKITKRGQNVTFRCDPISEHNRLYWYRQTLGQGPEFLTYFQNEAQLEKSRLLSDRFSAERPKGSFSTLEIQRTEQGDSAMYLCASSLSLAGSYNEQFFGPGTRLTVL.

This chain uses TRBV6-6 with TRBJ2-2, with TRBD2 matching 7 bases. CDR1 is MNHNY, CDR2 SVGAGI, per germline (reference sequence). The CDR3 consists of 13 residues. The V gene end was trimmed by 10 bases and the J gene end by 6 bases; junction bases not matched to a gene: 8. CDR3 sequence: CATERGGAGELFF. The CDR3 nucleotides are TGTGCCACAGAAAGGGGAGGGGCCGGGGAGCTGTTTTTT.

On this clone itself: Other DNA sequences within the sample encode an identical CDR3. The chain links TRBV6-5 to TRBJ2-7; the match to TRBD1 covers 9 bases. Germline V gene lookup returns CDR1 MNHEY and CDR2 SVGAGI. V gave up 5 bases and J gave up 4 bases; unmatched junction bases: 6. The CDR3 runs 14 residues. In DNA, the CDR3 is TGTGCCAGCAGTAGGGGACAGGGAGTATACGAGCAGTACTTC. This gives the protein CASSRGQGVYEQYF.

For this clone: The sample has other DNA sequences that encode this CDR3 too. The V gene is TRBV6-5, the J gene TRBJ1-6; D may be TRBD1 (5 bases). CDR3 length: 14 residues. Germline V gene sequence: CDR1 MNHEY, CDR2 SVGAGI. V lost 2 bases to trimming and J lost 4 bases, with 6 bases between them. CDR3 sequence reads: CASSYEGYNSPLHF. DNA of the CDR3: TGTGCCAGCAGTTACGAGGGGTATAATTCACCCCTCCACTTT.